Reported below is one T cell receptor (beta chain). The antigen remains unidentified. Via MiXCR, TCRdb re-called the reads, giving one row per CDR3 protein. The sample yields 45,000 to 65,000 distinct CDR3 sequences, roughly a fifth seen once. The germline V gene has CDR1 DFQATT and CDR2 SNEGSKA (reference sequence). The J segment lost 7 bases and the V segment lost 2 bases, leaving 7 bases of the junction unmatched. The CDR3 length is 15 residues. This specimen comes from a study of T cell repertoires in cytomegalovirus infection. Study at large: Well-studied HLA-B-restricted epitopes and recently identified HLA-C-restricted epitopes of CMV were both used in the study. TCR beta signatures that were public indicated CMV infection and matching HLA type. Study findings and constraints: Public TCR beta family frequency separated CMV-and-HLA carriers, including in an independent cohort. Predominance within the ex vivo response was attributable to HLA-C-restricted CMV-specific TCR beta clonotypes.

V gene TRBV20-1 combines with J gene TRBJ2-5; 13 positions agree with TRBD2. The sequenced sample was CD8+ T cells from cultured PBMCs, obtained from culture after CMV antigen stimulation. This receptor was identified in a human donor in good health (CMV status not recorded). Some clones in this sample may be carry-over from other donors' samples. The CDR3 coding sequence is TGCAGTGCTAGACCGACTAGCGGGGGGACGCGGACCCAGTACTTC. Its translation: CSARPTSGGTRTQYF.